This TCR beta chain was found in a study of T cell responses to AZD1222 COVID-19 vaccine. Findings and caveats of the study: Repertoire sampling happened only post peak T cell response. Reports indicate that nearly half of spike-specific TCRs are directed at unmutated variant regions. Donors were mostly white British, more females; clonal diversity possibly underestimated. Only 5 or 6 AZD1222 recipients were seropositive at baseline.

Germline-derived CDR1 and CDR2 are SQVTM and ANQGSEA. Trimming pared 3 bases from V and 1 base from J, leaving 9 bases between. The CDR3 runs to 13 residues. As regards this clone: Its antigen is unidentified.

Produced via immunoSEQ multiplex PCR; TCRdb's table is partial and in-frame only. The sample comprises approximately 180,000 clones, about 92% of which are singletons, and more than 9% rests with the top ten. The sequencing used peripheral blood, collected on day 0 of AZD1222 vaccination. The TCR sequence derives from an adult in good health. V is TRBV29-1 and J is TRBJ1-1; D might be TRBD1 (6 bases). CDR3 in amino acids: CSVEDRENTEAFF. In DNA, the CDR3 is TGCAGCGTTGAGGACAGAGAGAACACTGAAGCTTTCTTT. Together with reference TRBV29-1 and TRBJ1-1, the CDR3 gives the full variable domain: SAVISQKPSRDICQRGTSLTIQCQVDSQVTMMFWYRQQPGQSLTLIATANQGSEATYESGFVIDKFPISRPNLTFSTLTVSNMSPEDSSIYLCSVEDRENTEAFFGQGTRLTVV.